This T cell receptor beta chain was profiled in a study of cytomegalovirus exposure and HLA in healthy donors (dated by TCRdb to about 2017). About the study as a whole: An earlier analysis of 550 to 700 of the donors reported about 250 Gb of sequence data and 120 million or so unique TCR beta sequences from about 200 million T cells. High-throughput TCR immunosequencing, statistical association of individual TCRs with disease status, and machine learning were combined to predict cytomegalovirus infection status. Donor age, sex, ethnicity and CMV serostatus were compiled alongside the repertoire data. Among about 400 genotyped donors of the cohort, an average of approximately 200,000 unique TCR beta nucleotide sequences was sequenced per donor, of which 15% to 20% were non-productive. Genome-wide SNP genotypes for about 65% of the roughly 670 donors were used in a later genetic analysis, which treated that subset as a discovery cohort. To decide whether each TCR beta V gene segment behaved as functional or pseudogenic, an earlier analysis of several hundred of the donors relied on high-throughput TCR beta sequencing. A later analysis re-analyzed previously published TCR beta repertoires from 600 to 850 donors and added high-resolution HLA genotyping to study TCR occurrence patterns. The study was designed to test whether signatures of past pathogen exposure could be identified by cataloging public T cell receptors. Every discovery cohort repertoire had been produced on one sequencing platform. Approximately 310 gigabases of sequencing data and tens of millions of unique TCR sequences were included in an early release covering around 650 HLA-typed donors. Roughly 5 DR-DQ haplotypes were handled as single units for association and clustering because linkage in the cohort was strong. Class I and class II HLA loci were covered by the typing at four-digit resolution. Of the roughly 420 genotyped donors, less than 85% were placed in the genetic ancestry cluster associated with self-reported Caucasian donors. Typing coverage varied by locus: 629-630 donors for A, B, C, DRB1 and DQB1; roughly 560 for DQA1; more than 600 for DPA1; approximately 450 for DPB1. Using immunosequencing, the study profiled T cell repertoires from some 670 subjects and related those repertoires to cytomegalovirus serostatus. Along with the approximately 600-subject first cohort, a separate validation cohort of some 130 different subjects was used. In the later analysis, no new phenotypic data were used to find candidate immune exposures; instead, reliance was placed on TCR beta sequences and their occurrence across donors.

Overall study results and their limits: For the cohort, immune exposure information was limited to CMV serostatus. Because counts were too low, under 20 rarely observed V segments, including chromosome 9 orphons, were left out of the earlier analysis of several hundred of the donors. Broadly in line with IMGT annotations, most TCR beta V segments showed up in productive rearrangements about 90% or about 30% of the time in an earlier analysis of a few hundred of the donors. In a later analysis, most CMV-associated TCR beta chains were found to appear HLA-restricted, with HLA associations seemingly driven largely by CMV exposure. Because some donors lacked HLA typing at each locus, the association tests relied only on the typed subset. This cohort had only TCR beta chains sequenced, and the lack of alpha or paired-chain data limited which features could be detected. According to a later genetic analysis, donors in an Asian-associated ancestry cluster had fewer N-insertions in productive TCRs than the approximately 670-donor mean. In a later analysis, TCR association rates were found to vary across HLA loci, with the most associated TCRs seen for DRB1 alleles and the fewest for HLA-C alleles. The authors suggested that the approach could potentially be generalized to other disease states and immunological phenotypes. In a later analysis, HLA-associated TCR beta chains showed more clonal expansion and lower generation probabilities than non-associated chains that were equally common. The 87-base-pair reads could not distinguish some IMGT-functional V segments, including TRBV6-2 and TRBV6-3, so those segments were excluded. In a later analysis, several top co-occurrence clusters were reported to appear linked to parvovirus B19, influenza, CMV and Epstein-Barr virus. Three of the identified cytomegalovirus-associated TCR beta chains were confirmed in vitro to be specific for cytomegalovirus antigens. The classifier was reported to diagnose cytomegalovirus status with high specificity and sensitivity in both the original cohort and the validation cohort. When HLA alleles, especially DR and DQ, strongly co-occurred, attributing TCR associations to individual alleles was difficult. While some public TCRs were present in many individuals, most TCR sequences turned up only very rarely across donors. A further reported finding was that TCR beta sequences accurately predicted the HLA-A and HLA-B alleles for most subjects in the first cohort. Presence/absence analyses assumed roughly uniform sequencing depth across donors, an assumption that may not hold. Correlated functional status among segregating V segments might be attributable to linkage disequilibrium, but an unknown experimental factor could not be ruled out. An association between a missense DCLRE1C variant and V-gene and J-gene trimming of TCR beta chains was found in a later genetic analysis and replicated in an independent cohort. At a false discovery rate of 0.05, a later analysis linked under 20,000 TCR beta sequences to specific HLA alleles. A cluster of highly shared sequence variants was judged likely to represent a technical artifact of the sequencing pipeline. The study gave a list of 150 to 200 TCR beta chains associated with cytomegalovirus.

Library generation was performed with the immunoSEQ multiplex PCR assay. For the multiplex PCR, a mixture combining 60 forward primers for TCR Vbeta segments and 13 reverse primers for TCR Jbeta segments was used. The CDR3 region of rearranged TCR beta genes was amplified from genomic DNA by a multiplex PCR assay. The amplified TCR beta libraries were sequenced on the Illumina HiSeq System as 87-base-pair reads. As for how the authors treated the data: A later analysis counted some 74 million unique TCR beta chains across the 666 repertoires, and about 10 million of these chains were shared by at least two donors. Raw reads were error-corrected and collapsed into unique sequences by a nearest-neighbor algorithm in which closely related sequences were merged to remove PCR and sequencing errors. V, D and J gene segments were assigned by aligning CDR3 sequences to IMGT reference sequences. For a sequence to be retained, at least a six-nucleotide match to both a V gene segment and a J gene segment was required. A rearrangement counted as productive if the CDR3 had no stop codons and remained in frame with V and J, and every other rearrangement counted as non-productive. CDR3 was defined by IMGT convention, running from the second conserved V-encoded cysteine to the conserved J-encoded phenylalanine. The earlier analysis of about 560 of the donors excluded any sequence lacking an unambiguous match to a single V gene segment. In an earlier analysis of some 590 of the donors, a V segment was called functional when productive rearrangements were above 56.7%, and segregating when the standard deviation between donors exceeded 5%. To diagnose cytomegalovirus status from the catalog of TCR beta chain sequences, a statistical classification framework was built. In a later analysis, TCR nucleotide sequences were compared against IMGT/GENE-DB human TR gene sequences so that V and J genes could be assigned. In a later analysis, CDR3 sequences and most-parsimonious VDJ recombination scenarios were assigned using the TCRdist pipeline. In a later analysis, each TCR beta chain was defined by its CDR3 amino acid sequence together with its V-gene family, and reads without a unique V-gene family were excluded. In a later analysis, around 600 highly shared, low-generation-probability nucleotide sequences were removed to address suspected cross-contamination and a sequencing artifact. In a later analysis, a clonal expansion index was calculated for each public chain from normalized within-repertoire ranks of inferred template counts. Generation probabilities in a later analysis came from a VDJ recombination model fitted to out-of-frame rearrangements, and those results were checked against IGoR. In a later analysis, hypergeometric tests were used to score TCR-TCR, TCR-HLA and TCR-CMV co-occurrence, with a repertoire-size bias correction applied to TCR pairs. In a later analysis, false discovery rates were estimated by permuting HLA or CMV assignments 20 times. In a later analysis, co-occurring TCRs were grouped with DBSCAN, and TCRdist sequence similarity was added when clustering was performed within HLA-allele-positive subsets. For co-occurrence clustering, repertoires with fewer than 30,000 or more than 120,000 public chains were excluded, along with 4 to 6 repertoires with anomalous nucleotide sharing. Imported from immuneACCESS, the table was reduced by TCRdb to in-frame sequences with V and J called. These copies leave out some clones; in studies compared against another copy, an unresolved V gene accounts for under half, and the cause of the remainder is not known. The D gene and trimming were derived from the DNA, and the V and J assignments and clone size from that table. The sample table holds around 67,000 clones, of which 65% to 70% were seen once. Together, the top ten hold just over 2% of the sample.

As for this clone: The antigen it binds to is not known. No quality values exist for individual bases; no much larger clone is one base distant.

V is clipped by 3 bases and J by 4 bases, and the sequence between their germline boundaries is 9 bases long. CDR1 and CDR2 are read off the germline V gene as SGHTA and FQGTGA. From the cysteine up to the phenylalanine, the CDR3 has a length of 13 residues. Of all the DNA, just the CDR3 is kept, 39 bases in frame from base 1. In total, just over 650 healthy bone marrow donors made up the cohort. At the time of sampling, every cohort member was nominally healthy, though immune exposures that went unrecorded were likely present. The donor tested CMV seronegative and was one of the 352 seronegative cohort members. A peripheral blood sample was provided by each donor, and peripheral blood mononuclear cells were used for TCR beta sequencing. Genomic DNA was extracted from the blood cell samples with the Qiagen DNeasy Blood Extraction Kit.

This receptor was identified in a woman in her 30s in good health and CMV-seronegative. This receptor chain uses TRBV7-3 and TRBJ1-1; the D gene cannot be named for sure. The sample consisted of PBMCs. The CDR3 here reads CASSFGFGTEAFF. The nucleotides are TGTGCCAGCAGCTTCGGTTTCGGCACTGAAGCTTTCTTT. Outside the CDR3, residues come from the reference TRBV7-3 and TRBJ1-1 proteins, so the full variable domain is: GAGVSQTPSNKVTEKGKYVELRCDPISGHTALYWYRQSLGQGPEFLIYFQGTGAADDSGLPNDRFFAVRPEGSVSTLKIQRTERGDSAVYLCASSFGFGTEAFFGQGTRLTVV.